This T cell receptor beta chain was documented in a study of T cells in Graves' hyperthyroidism and ophthalmopathy (dated by TCRdb to about 2019). Concerning the study at large: Peripheral blood samples were taken at initial diagnosis, before any treatment was given. The study also compared thyroid tissue and blood T-cell repertoires from a handful of Graves' hyperthyroidism patients. An independent validation cohort of some 18 hyperthyroidism patients and about 16 patients who later progressed to ophthalmopathy tested prospective prediction of ophthalmopathy. To identify TCR V-J signatures that set the groups apart, the researchers used a discovery cohort of 100 patients, made up of around 40 with Graves' ophthalmopathy and some 58 with stable Graves' hyperthyroidism. The 90 to 100 discovery patients were randomly split 7:3 into training and test sets. The paper reports TCR Vbeta CDR3 sequencing of 140 or so peripheral blood samples: around 45 ophthalmopathy, under 85 hyperthyroidism and approximately 17 progressor patients. After blood sampling, hyperthyroidism patients were treated with methimazole at a starting dose of 30 mg daily, and ophthalmopathy patients were treated with high-dose intravenous methylprednisolone.

The full study reports these points: A 13 V-J signature model separated ophthalmopathy from stable hyperthyroidism, with 87.88% sensitivity and 81% to 82% specificity in cross-validation and 80%/75% in testing. No statistical method was used to set the sample size in advance, and investigators knew the group allocation. Most expanded thyroid clonotypes (frequency above 0.001) were also detected in blood, suggesting blood repertoires may reflect thyroid immune responses. In validation, the model predicted progression to ophthalmopathy a median of around six months before onset, with about 67% sensitivity and about 72% specificity.

This clonotype was observed many times. This clone's antigen is unknown. No much larger clone is present one base from it, and per-base qualities are unavailable. Ophthalmopathy patients had moderately to severely active disease, Clinical Activity Score of at least 3, NOSPECS grade of at least 4, and duration under 3 months. Exclusion was applied to patients with uncontrolled infections, other autoimmune diseases, pregnancy or lactation. Diagnoses were based on clinical symptoms, serum thyroxine and TRAb, thyroid ultrasound and orbital computed tomography. PBMCs were isolated from about 10 ml of fresh peripheral blood by Ficoll-Paque density gradient centrifugation. Total RNA was extracted using Trizol reagent, and RNA quality was assessed on an Agilent 2100 Bioanalyzer. Its CDR3 holds 17 amino acids, cysteine through phenylalanine. Only the CDR3 part of the read is kept: 51 bases, read in frame from the first base. V has 4 bases trimmed and J has 0 bases trimmed; junction bases matching no gene number 8. CDR1 and CDR2 are read off the germline V gene as MDHEN and SYDVKM.

Amplification of TCR beta CDR3 regions was carried out from RNA transcripts. The first round of RT-PCR for the TCR CDR3 was performed with the HTBI primer set and the Qiagen OneStep RT-PCR kit. A second multiplex PCR round built the libraries, followed by size selection and purification. Paired-end sequencing of the libraries was performed with 100 bp reads on an Illumina HiSeq2000. As for the authors' bioinformatics: SOAPnuke was used to process the raw data, throwing out any read that contained adapters or uncalled bases, had a mean Phred below 15, or lacked an exact constant-primer or identifier match. COPE v1.2.5 was used to merge the high-quality paired reads, and each unique nucleotide sequence was defined as a clonotype. MiTCR v1.1 was used to align clonotypes to the IMGT TRBV, TRBD and TRBJ reference segments. The analysis included only V-J combinations with a frequency above 0.0001, which together covered 98% to 99.2% of the repertoires. A TCS score was defined as the ratio between F50 (clonal expansion) and ExV (chaos), using BLOSUM62-based TCRdist between CDR3 peptides within each V-J. Welch's t-statistics and random forest reduced roughly 540 V-J features to about 12, which were used in a naive Bayes classifier (R e1071). TCRdb reworked the public reads: Q25 trimming with fastp, MiXCR clone assembly, productive beta chains retained. Entries that share a CDR3 protein sequence are merged under the most common genes and DNA. TCRdb, rather than the study authors, made the V and J calls. A total of about 640,000 distinct CDR3 sequences appear in this sample, less than 25% of them only once. The ten largest clones represent approximately 30% of the sample.

The sequenced sample consisted of blood. The receptor comes from a man aged 25 to 40 with Graves' ophthalmopathy. The sequence joins TRBV28 to TRBJ2-5; 10 nucleotides in the junction match TRBD2. Here the CDR3 is given as CASSYPSGTSDQETQYF. The nucleotide sequence is TGTGCCAGCAGTTACCCGTCCGGGACTAGCGACCAAGAGACCCAGTACTTC. Extended through the reference TRBV28 and TRBJ2-5 proteins, this CDR3 yields the full variable domain: DVKVTQSSRYLVKRTGEKVFLECVQDMDHENMFWYRQDPGLGLRLIYFSYDVKMKEKGDIPEGYSVSREKKERFSLILESASTNQTSMYLCASSYPSGTSDQETQYFGPGTRLLVL.